The 3 T cell receptor beta chains given below trace back to one sample, sequenced in a study of T cells expressing NK-cell markers. TCRdb reanalyzed the 5' RACE reads and collapses them to one entry per CDR3 protein, without DNA. The listing contains a few hundred thousand distinct CDR3 sequences. The sequencing input was blood T cells: a sorted CD56 or NKG2C T cell subset, CD4+ or CD8+ T cells, or bulk PBMC T cells (not recorded which). The receptors were gathered from a woman between 45 and 60 years old in good health.

The chain carries TRBV7-8 and TRBJ2-2; TCRdb's D gene call, TRBD2, goes unchecked for lack of DNA. The germline V gene encodes CDR1 SGHVS and CDR2 FQNEAQ. This CDR3 contains 15 residues. The CDR3 is CASSPLVQYTGELFF.

V gene TRBV9 combines with J gene TRBJ1-1; TCRdb outputs TRBD1, but without DNA this stays unchecked. This CDR3 region has 13 residues. Germline CDR1 and CDR2: SGDLS and YYNGEE. CDR3 amino acids: CASSSRDDSKAFF.

The rearrangement uses TRBV15 and TRBJ2-1; TCRdb's assignment of TRBD2 cannot be checked, as there is no DNA. This CDR3 has 19 amino acids. Germline V gene sequence: CDR1 LNHNV, CDR2 YYDKDF (reference sequence). The CDR3 protein is CATSRDPPTQGGTYNEQFF.